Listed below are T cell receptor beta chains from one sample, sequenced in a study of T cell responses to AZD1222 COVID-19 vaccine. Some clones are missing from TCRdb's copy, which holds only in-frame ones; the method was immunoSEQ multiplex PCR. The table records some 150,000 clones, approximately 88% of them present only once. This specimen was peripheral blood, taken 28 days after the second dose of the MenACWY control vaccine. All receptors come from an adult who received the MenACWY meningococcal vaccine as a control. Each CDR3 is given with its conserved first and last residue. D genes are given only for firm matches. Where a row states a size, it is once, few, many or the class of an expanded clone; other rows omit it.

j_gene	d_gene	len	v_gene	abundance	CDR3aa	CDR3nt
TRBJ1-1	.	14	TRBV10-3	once	CAISDYARNTEAFF	TGTGCCATCAGTGACTACGCCCGGAACACTGAAGCTTTCTTT
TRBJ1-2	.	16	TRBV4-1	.	CASSQASTDSYYGYTF	TGCGCCAGCAGCCAAGCCTCTACGGACAGCTACTATGGCTACACCTTC
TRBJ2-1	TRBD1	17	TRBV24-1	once	CATSAPLGQGPNNEQFF	TGTGCCACCAGTGCCCCTCTGGGACAGGGCCCTAACAATGAGCAGTTCTTC
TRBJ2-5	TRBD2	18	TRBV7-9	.	CASSLATLAGGGQETQYF	TGTGCCAGCAGCTTAGCGACCCTAGCGGGGGGCGGGCAAGAGACCCAGTACTTC
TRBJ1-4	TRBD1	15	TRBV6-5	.	CASTGQARANEKLFF	TGTGCCAGCACCGGACAGGCCCGGGCTAATGAAAAACTGTTTTTT
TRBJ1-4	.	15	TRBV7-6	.	CASSLAGGANEKLFF	TGTGCCAGCAGCTTAGCAGGGGGAGCAAATGAAAAACTGTTTTTT
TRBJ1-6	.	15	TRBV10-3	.	CAISEPGVYNSPLHF	TGTGCCATCAGTGAGCCGGGGGTCTATAATTCACCCCTCCACTTT
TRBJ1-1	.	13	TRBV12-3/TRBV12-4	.	CASKSTVNTEAFF	TGTGCCAGCAAATCGACAGTGAACACTGAAGCTTTCTTT
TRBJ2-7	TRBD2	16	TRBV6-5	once	CASSYPSREGRYEQYF	TGTGCCAGCAGTTACCCCTCTCGGGAGGGCCGCTACGAGCAGTACTTC
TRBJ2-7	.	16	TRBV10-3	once	CAISESIGSGRGEQYF	TGTGCCATCAGTGAGTCTATTGGGTCGGGTCGGGGCGAGCAGTACTTC
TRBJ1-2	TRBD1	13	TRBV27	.	CASRPGGSYGYTF	TGTGCCAGCAGGCCAGGGGGCTCCTATGGCTACACCTTC
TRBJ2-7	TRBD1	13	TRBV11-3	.	CASSLGTGSEQYF	TGTGCCAGCAGCTTAGGGACAGGGTCCGAGCAGTACTTC
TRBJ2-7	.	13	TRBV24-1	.	CATSDPLTYEQYF	TGTGCCACCAGTGATCCCCTTACCTACGAGCAGTACTTC
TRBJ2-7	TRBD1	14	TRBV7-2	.	CASSLRDRAYEQYF	TGTGCCAGCAGCTTAAGGGACAGAGCCTACGAGCAGTACTTC
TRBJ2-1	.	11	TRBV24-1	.	CATSRGFEQFF	TGTGCCACCAGTAGGGGGTTTGAGCAGTTCTTC
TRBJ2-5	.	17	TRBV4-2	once	CASSQGGRGRGEETQYF	TGTGCCAGCAGCCAAGGGGGTCGTGGCAGGGGGGAAGAGACCCAGTACTTC
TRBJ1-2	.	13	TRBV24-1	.	CATSDFEGYGYTF	TGTGCCACCAGTGATTTTGAGGGGTATGGCTACACCTTC
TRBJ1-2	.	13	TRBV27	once	CASSPGGGYGYTF	TGTGCCAGCAGCCCTGGGGGCGGCTATGGCTACACCTTC
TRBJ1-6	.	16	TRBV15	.	CATSRATPGGGSPLHF	TGTGCCACCAGCAGAGCTACTCCCGGGGGCGGTTCACCCCTCCACTTT
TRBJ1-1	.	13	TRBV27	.	CASSLTFGQEAFF	TGTGCCAGCAGTCTTACCTTTGGACAAGAAGCTTTCTTT
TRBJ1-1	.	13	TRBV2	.	CASSGRQLLEAFF	TGTGCCAGCAGTGGTAGACAGCTCCTAGAAGCTTTCTTT
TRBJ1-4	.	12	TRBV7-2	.	CASSLVAGQLFF	TGTGCCAGCAGCTTAGTGGCAGGACAACTGTTTTTT
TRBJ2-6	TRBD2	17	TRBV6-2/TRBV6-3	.	CASSYERGGPGANVLTF	TGTGCCAGCAGTTACGAGCGGGGTGGCCCGGGGGCCAACGTCCTGACTTTC
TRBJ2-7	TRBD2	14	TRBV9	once	CASSPGGASGEQYF	TGTGCCAGCAGCCCCGGGGGGGCCTCCGGCGAGCAGTACTTC
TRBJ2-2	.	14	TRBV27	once	CASSLQGNTGELFF	TGTGCCAGCAGTTTACAGGGGAACACCGGGGAGCTGTTTTTT
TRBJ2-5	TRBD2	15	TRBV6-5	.	CASSPGLAGKETQYF	TGTGCCAGCAGTCCTGGACTAGCGGGAAAGGAGACCCAGTACTTC
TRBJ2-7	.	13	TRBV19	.	CASSIGPIYEQYF	TGTGCCAGTAGTATCGGTCCCATCTACGAGCAGTACTTC
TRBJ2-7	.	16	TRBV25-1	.	CASSRTGTGNSYEQYF	TGTGCCAGCAGCCGAACAGGGACGGGGAATTCCTACGAGCAGTACTTC
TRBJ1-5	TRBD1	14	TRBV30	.	CAWSFWGQNQPQHF	TGTGCCTGGAGTTTTTGGGGACAGAATCAGCCCCAGCATTTT
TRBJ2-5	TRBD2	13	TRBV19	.	CASSTGGQGTQYF	TGTGCCAGTAGCACGGGGGGGCAAGGGACCCAGTACTTC
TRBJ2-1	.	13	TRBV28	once	CATVSRTDNEQFF	TGTGCCACCGTTTCAAGGACAGATAATGAGCAGTTCTTC
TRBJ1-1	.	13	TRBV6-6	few	CASSQRPNTEAFF	TGTGCCAGCAGCCAAAGACCGAACACTGAAGCTTTCTTT
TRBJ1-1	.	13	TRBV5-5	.	CASSFGGRGAAFF	TGTGCCAGCAGCTTCGGTGGCAGGGGCGCAGCTTTCTTT
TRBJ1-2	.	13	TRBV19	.	CASSFGVAIGYTF	TGTGCCAGTAGTTTCGGTGTGGCCATTGGCTACACCTTC
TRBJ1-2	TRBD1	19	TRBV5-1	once	CASSRNAGTGGALGYGYTF	TGCGCCAGCAGCAGAAACGCCGGGACAGGGGGCGCATTGGGATATGGCTACACCTTC
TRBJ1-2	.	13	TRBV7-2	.	CASSFSDSWGYTF	TGTGCCAGCAGCTTTTCCGACAGCTGGGGCTACACCTTC
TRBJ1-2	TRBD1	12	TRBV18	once	CASSPDRGLYTF	TGTGCCAGCTCACCTGACAGGGGGTTATACACCTTC
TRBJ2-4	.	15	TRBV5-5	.	CASSLWGAVKNIQYF	TGTGCCAGCAGCTTATGGGGGGCGGTCAAAAACATTCAGTACTTC
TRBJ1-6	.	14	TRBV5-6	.	CASSLGQTNSPLHF	TGTGCCAGCAGCTTGGGACAGACTAATTCACCCCTCCACTTT